The 10 T cell receptor beta chains given below trace back to one sample, sequenced in a study of CD8 T cells in ankylosing spondylitis. One entry per CDR3 protein results from TCRdb running MiXCR on the 5' RACE reads. The sample lists around 150,000 distinct CDR3 sequences, roughly 12% seen once, with almost 30% in the top ten. The sequenced sample was blood, either unsorted or a sorted T cell fraction (not recorded which). These receptors originate from a male donor with ankylosing spondylitis or in good health (not recorded which).

Regarding this clonotype: Germline and junction disagree at one end, which may indicate a read error. V gene TRBV5-1 combines with J gene TRBJ1-2, with 12 bases that match TRBD1. Germline V gene sequence: CDR1 SGHRS, CDR2 YFSETQ. This CDR3 has 14 residues. The CDR3 coding sequence is TGCGCCAGCAGTTTGGGACAGGGGGCTCGGGGCTACACCTTC. Encoded protein: CASSLGQGARGYTF.

This clonotype was picked up a small number of times. Compared with germline, one end of the junction differs, possibly owing to a read error. The chain combines TRBV6-1 with TRBJ2-2; perhaps TRBD2 as D (5 bases). CDR1 and CDR2 (germline): MNHNS, SASEGT. The CDR3 extends over 15 amino acids. CDR3 region: CASRLGLGVHGELFF. The DNA for the CDR3 is TGTGCCAGCAGACTTGGACTCGGGGTTCACGGGGAACTGTTTTTT.

J is TRBJ2-7 and V is TRBV29-1; TRBD1 aligns across 9 bases. Germline-derived CDR1 and CDR2 are SQVTM and ANQGSEA. J lost 6 bases, V lost 7 bases, and 10 bases had no gene match. This CDR3 contains 13 residues. The CDR3 protein is CSGRDREKSEQYF. The CDR3 DNA follows: TGCAGCGGCCGGGACAGGGAAAAGAGCGAGCAGTACTTC.

This clonotype appeared many times. V and J are TRBV12-3 or TRBV12-4 and TRBJ2-1, with D uncertain. The CDR3 contains 15 residues. The V end was cut by 1 base, the J end by 2 bases, with 9 bases between. CDR3 DNA sequence: TGTGCCAGCAGTTTAGGTCTTAACCCCTACAATGAGCAGTTCTTC. Translation: CASSLGLNPYNEQFF.

Comments on this clonotype: Just one base apart from a much larger clone, this may be a read error. This chain links TRBV20-1 with TRBJ2-7, with TRBD2 matching 7 bases. Per the germline V gene, CDR1 is DFQATT and CDR2 is SNEGSKA (reference sequence). This CDR3 spans 12 amino acids. In DNA form, the CDR3 reads TGCAGTGTTAGAGCTGGGGGGGTAGAGCAGTACTTC. Amino acid sequence: CSVRAGGVEQYF.

This clonotype was detected ten times or more. The rearrangement uses TRBV9 and TRBJ2-1, with 11 bases that match TRBD2. Trimming at V came to 4 bases and at J to 2 bases, leaving 17 bases not matched to a gene. The germline CDR1 and CDR2 sequences are SGDLS and YYNGEE. The CDR3 is made up of 20 amino acids. CDR3 amino acids: CASSTIAPVALAGAYNEQFF. The CDR3 DNA reads TGTGCCAGCAGCACCATCGCACCCGTCGCACTAGCGGGGGCCTACAATGAGCAGTTCTTC.

In this sample, this clonotype turned up many times. The V and J genes are TRBV29-1 and TRBJ1-1, with D unresolved. This CDR3 has 15 amino acids. Germline CDR1 SQVTM, CDR2 ANQGSEA. V was cut by 5 bases and J by 1 base, with 17 bases left in between. The DNA for the CDR3 is TGCAGCGTTCACCCGTCGGTGGCAGCGAACACTGAAGCTTTCTTT. Encoded protein: CSVHPSVAANTEAFF.

This clonotype was observed at least ten times. CDR3 in DNA: TGTGCCAGCAGCTTAGGGTCAAACAATGAGCAGTTCTTC. Amino acids: CASSLGSNNEQFF. The chain uses TRBV7-7 and TRBJ2-1; no definite D call. The V gene's germline CDR1 is SSHAT and CDR2 FNYEAQ (reference sequence). The CDR3 has 13 amino acids. V lost 1 base and J 5 bases, leaving 6 bases between the germline ends.

This clonotype was found many times. The V call is TRBV29-1, the J call TRBJ2-1; 7 bases align to TRBD2. Unmatched junction bases numbered 8, after V lost 6 bases and J lost 3 bases. This CDR3 contains 14 residues. The V gene's germline CDR1 is SQVTM and CDR2 ANQGSEA. The CDR3 spells CSVRDGGSYNEQFF. CDR3 in DNA: TGCAGCGTCAGAGACGGGGGGAGCTACAATGAGCAGTTCTTC.

A few counts support this clonotype. This chain links TRBV5-6 with TRBJ2-7; 8 bases match TRBD1. This CDR3 is 14 amino acids long. V shed 3 bases, J shed 7 bases, and the junction held 9 bases outside the gene matches. Germline CDR1 SGHDT, CDR2 YYEEEE. CDR3 sequence (DNA): TGTGCCAGCAGCTCCGGGACAGGAAGCTTGGAGCAGTACTTC. This gives the protein CASSSGTGSLEQYF.